Presented here are 3 T cell receptor beta chains from one specimen sequenced in a study of CD8 T cells in Susac syndrome. Reverse transcription of about 0.45 to 1 ug RNA used random hexamers. TCRdb re-derived calls from the immunoSEQ multiplex PCR reads in MiXCR, one entry per CDR3 protein. The sample includes 65,000 to 90,000 distinct CDR3 sequences, over 85% of them seen just once. The source material was CD8+ T cells from PBMCs. These receptors were obtained from a human donor with multiple sclerosis.

This chain connects TRBV7-2 to TRBJ2-7; D remains ambiguous. Trimming stripped 1 base from V and 3 bases from J, with 4 bases between. CDR1 is SGHTA, CDR2 FQGNSA, per germline. The CDR3 extends over 12 amino acids. CDR3 loop: CASSLVSYEQYF. CDR3 bases: TGTGCCAGCAGCTTAGTTAGCTACGAGCAGTACTTC.

The genes are TRBV6-2 or TRBV6-3 and TRBJ2-5; D call uncertain. Germline lookup yields CDR1 MNHEY and CDR2 SVGEGT. V shed 2 bases and J shed 5 bases, with 3 bases lying between them. CDR3 size: 11 residues. The CDR3 here is CASSYGETQYF. The CDR3 region has the DNA TGTGCCAGCAGTTACGGGGAGACCCAGTACTTC.

This clonotype has just a few counts. The rearrangement uses TRBV9 and TRBJ2-5; 8 bases are a match to TRBD2. The CDR3 has 14 amino acids. The V gene end was trimmed by 0 bases and the J gene end by 3 bases; junction bases not matched to a gene: 1. CDR1 is SGDLS, CDR2 YYNGEE, per germline. For the CDR3, the DNA is TGTGCCAGCAGCGTAGCGGGGGGGAAAGAGACCCAGTACTTC. This sequence encodes CASSVAGGKETQYF.